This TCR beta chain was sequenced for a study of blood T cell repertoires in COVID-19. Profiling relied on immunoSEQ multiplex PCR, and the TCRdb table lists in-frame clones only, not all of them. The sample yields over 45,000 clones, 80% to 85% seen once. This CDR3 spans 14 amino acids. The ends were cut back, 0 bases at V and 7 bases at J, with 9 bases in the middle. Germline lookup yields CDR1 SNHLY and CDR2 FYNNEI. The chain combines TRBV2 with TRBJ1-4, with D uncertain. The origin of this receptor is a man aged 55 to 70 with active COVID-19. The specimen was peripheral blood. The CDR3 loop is CASSEALRGEKLFF. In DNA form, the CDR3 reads TGTGCCAGCAGTGAAGCGCTCCGGGGTGAAAAACTGTTTTTT.